These 3 T cell receptor beta chains were sequenced from one sample in a study of T-cell reconstitution after alpha-beta-depleted transplantation in children. A library of TCRbeta sequences, prepared with unique molecular identifiers, was generated. Each CDR3 protein is one row after TCRdb ran MiXCR on the PCR reads. The table shows roughly 66,000 distinct CDR3 sequences, with over 4.5% occurring only once. The sample was PBMCs, mostly from graft donor cells, taken 180 days after TCRalphabeta/CD19-depleted stem cell transplant. All receptors derive from a boy less than two years old who had a stem cell transplant for acute myeloid leukemia, so the T cells may come from the graft donor.

The chain combines TRBV30 with TRBJ1-1; possible D gene TRBD1, 6 bases. There are 13 residues in the CDR3. Germline CDR1 and CDR2: GTSNPN and SVGIG (reference sequence). With 0 bases removed from V and 1 base from J, the gap between germline ends came to 6 bases. CDR3 in DNA: TGTGCCTGGAGTGTAGGGGGGAACACTGAAGCTTTCTTT. It translates to CAWSVGGNTEAFF.

This clonotype was picked up many times. This CDR3 reads CATQGDSNYGYTF. CDR3 DNA: TGTGCCACCCAGGGGGACAGTAACTATGGCTACACCTTC. The chain carries TRBV24-1 and TRBJ1-2, with 7 positions matching TRBD1. The CDR3 extends over 13 amino acids. Germline V gene lookup returns CDR1 KGHDR and CDR2 SFDVKD. The V gene end was trimmed by 9 bases and the J gene end by 1 base; junction bases not matched to a gene: 4.

This clonotype was counted at least ten times. The chain combines TRBV7-3 with TRBJ2-5; no clear D gene. The germline CDR1 and CDR2 sequences are SGHTA and FQGTGA. The ends were cut back, 5 bases at V and 2 bases at J, with 12 bases in the middle. CDR3 length: 14 residues. The CDR3 is CASSPQGGQETQYF. The DNA for the CDR3 is TGTGCCAGCAGCCCCCAAGGTGGACAAGAGACCCAGTACTTC.